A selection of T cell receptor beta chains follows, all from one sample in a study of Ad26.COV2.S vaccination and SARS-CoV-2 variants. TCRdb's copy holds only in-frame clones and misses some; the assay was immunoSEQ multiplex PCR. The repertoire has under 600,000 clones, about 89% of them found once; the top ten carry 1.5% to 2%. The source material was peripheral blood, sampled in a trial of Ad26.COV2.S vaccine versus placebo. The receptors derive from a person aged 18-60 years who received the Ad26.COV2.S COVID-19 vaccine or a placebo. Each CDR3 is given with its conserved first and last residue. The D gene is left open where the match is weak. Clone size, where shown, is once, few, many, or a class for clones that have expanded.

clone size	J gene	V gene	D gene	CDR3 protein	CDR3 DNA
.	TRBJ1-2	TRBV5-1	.	CASSSDRTSYGYTF	TGCGCCAGCAGCTCTGACAGGACATCCTATGGCTACACCTTC
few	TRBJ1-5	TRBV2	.	CASSPGTFGNQPQHF	TGTGCCAGCAGCCCCGGGACCTTCGGCAATCAGCCCCAGCATTTT
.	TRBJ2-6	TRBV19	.	CASSRSGAGANVLTF	TGTGCCAGTAGTAGGTCGGGGGCTGGGGCCAACGTCCTGACTTTC
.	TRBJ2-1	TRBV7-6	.	CASSLVQPSSYNEQFF	TGTGCCAGCAGCTTAGTCCAGCCTAGCTCCTACAATGAGCAGTTCTTC
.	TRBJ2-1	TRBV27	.	CASSVSHGEQFF	TGTGCCAGCAGTGTGAGCCATGGTGAGCAGTTCTTC
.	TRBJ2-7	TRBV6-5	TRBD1	CASSYSLGGTTYEQYF	TGTGCCAGCAGTTACTCATTAGGGGGCACGACCTACGAGCAGTACTTC
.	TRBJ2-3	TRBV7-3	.	CASSLVASEDTQYF	TGTGCCAGCAGCTTAGTGGCTAGCGAGGATACGCAGTATTTT
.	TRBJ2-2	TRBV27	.	CASRGEVSTGELFF	TGTGCCAGCAGAGGGGAGGTGAGCACCGGGGAGCTGTTTTTT
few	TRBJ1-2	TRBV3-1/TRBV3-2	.	CASSRLETTGNQRGYTF	TGTGCCAGCAGCCGACTGGAGACAACAGGGAACCAAAGGGGCTACACCTTC
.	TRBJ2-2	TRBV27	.	CASSPWGAARQRELFF	TGTGCCAGCAGTCCCTGGGGAGCAGCCCGTCAAAGGGAGCTGTTTTTT
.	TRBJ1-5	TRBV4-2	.	CASSQDGEFQPQHF	TGTGCCAGCAGCCAAGATGGGGAGTTTCAGCCCCAGCATTTT
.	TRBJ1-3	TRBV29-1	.	CSVHGRGNTIYF	TGCAGCGTTCACGGACGGGGAAACACCATATATTTT
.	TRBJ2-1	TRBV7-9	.	CASSLAPEYNEQFF	TGTGCCAGCAGCTTAGCCCCGGAGTACAATGAGCAGTTCTTC
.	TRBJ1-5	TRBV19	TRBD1	CASSIDRGPLRPQHF	TGTGCCAGTAGTATAGATAGGGGGCCCTTGAGGCCCCAGCATTTT
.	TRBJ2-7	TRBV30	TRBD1	CAWSRQGASYEQYF	TGTGCCTGGAGTAGGCAGGGGGCCTCCTACGAGCAGTACTTC
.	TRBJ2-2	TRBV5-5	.	CASSPYTGELFF	TGTGCCAGCAGCCCCTACACCGGGGAGCTGTTTTTT
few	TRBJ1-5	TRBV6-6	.	CASSHLGGADQPQHF	TGTGCCAGCAGTCACCTTGGGGGGGCGGATCAGCCCCAGCATTTT
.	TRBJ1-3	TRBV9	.	CASSVEGRDTIYF	TGTGCCAGCAGCGTAGAAGGGAGGGACACCATATATTTT
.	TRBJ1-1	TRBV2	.	CASSKVPPNTEAFF	TGTGCCAGCAGCAAGGTTCCCCCGAACACTGAAGCTTTCTTT
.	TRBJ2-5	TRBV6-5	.	CASTQTIQETQYF	TGTGCCAGCACCCAGACAATTCAAGAGACCCAGTACTTC
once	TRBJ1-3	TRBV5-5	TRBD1	CASSLSAGGSGNTIYF	TGTGCCAGCAGCTTGTCTGCAGGGGGTTCTGGAAACACCATATATTTT
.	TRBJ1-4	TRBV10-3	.	CAISRTDFNEKLFF	TGTGCCATCAGCCGGACAGACTTTAATGAAAAACTGTTTTTT
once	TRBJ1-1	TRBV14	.	CASSQSNTEAFF	TGTGCCAGCAGCCAATCCAACACTGAAGCTTTCTTT
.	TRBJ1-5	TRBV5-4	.	CASSFGGSSNQPQHF	TGTGCCAGCAGCTTTGGGGGATCGAGCAATCAGCCCCAGCATTTT
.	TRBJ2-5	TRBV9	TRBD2	CASSVGGRHQETQYF	TGTGCCAGCAGCGTCGGCGGGAGGCATCAAGAGACCCAGTACTTC
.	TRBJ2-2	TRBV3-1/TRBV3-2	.	CASSQGIYTGELFF	TGTGCCAGCAGCCAAGGCATCTACACCGGGGAGCTGTTTTTT
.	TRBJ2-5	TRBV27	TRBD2	CASRSGGGSRETQYF	TGTGCCAGCAGGTCGGGCGGGGGGTCTAGGGAGACCCAGTACTTC
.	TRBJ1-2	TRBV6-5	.	CASAAGTPFSYTF	TGTGCCAGCGCAGCCGGGACACCCTTTAGTTACACCTTC
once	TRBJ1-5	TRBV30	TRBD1	CAWKEAGGGNQPQHF	TGTGCCTGGAAAGAGGCAGGGGGTGGCAATCAGCCCCAGCATTTT
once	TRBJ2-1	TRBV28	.	CASSLPPRALGSNEQFF	TGTGCCAGCAGTTTACCCCCCCGGGCCCTAGGGTCCAATGAGCAGTTCTTC
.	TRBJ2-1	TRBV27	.	CASTHSGTQRNNEQFF	TGTGCCAGCACTCACTCCGGGACTCAGAGAAACAATGAGCAGTTCTTC
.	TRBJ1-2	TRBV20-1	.	CSAQRDYGYTF	TGCAGTGCTCAGCGAGACTATGGCTACACCTTC
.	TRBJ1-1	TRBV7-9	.	CASSLRPDVTEAFF	TGTGCCAGCAGCTTACGGCCGGATGTCACTGAAGCTTTCTTT
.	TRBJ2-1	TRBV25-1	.	CASSDFSEQFF	TGTGCCAGCAGTGACTTTAGTGAGCAGTTCTTC
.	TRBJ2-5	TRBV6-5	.	CASSYSPRGGQETQYF	TGTGCCAGCAGTTACTCACCCCGTGGGGGGCAAGAGACCCAGTACTTC
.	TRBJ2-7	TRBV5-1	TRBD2	CASSPRPAGVPEQYF	TGCGCCAGCAGCCCGAGGCCAGCGGGAGTACCCGAGCAGTACTTC
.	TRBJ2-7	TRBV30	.	CAWSLGGPDQYF	TGTGCCTGGAGTTTAGGGGGGCCCGACCAGTACTTC
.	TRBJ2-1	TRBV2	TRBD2	CASSNPPLAGESNEQFF	TGTGCCAGCAGTAACCCACCACTAGCGGGAGAGAGCAATGAGCAGTTCTTC
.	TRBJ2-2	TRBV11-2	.	CASSLARGELFF	TGTGCCAGCAGCTTAGCCAGGGGGGAGCTGTTTTTT
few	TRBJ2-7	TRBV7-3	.	CASSLDPANEQYF	TGTGCCAGCAGCTTAGATCCGGCGAACGAGCAGTACTTC
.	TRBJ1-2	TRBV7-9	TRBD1	CASSRTGSGFGYTF	TGTGCCAGCAGCAGGACAGGTTCTGGGTTCGGCTACACCTTC
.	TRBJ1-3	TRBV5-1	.	CASSLVTGSGNTIYF	TGCGCCAGCAGCTTGGTTACCGGTTCTGGAAACACCATATATTTT
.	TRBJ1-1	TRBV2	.	CARSTASLNTEAFF	TGTGCCAGATCGACAGCCTCACTGAACACTGAAGCTTTCTTT
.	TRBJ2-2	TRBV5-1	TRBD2	CASSQGNSGNDGELFF	TGCGCCAGCAGCCAAGGAAATAGCGGGAATGACGGGGAGCTGTTTTTT
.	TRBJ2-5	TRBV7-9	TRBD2	CASSFWGSGGARETQYF	TGTGCCAGCAGCTTTTGGGGAAGCGGGGGGGCACGGGAGACCCAGTACTTC
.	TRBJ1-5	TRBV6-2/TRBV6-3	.	CASSLLDSNRQHF	TGTGCCAGCAGTTTATTAGACAGTAATCGCCAGCATTTT
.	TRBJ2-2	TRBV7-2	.	CASSLWGPGELFF	TGTGCCAGCAGCTTATGGGGGCCCGGGGAGCTGTTTTTT
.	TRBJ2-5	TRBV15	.	CATQGRQQETQYF	TGTGCCACTCAAGGCCGACAGCAAGAGACCCAGTACTTC
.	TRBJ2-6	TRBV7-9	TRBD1	CASSVQQGATPGANVLTF	TGTGCCAGCAGCGTACAACAGGGGGCGACCCCTGGGGCCAACGTCCTGACTTTC
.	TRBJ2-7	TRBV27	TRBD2	CASSRAGTSGRLTYEQYF	TGTGCCAGCAGTCGTGCCGGGACTAGCGGGAGGCTGACCTACGAGCAGTACTTC
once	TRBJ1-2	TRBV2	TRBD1	CASSGQGYGYTF	TGTGCCAGCAGCGGACAGGGCTATGGCTACACCTTC
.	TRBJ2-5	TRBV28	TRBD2	CASSSLAREGLQTQYF	TGTGCCAGCAGTTCGTTAGCGCGGGAGGGCCTGCAGACCCAGTACTTC
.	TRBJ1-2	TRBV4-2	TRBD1	CASSQDVGETGIGYTF	TGTGCCAGCAGCCAAGATGTTGGAGAGACAGGGATTGGCTACACCTTC
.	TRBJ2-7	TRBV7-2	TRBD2	CASSFTSVGYEQYF	TGTGCCAGCAGCTTTACTAGCGTCGGCTACGAGCAGTACTTC
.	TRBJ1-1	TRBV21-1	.	CASSTTTGVAAFF	TGTGCCAGCAGCACGACAACAGGGGTAGCAGCTTTCTTT
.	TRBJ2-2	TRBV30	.	CAWSVRWSTGELFF	TGTGCCTGGAGTGTACGTTGGTCCACCGGGGAGCTGTTTTTT